One sample yielded the 3 T cell receptor beta chains listed below, sequenced in a study of read filtering for tumor transcriptome and immune sequencing. The library was built from about 400 ng RNA with molecular barcoded adaptors for alpha/delta and beta/gamma chains. Via MiXCR, TCRdb re-called the reads, giving one row per CDR3 protein. The sample includes tens of thousands of distinct CDR3 sequences, roughly an eighth seen only once; the top ten take 65% to 75%. The sample was a population of CD138-negative cells sorted from bone marrow. Receptors originate from a donor at least 40 years old with multiple myeloma.

This clonotype appeared many times. The V gene is TRBV27, the J gene TRBJ2-7; perhaps TRBD2 as D (6 bases). CDR1 MNHEY and CDR2 SMNVEV come from the germline V gene (reference sequence). With 8 bases removed from V and 7 bases from J, the gap between germline ends came to 24 bases. This CDR3 is 15 amino acids long. Here the CDR3 reads CASAKVRGGASEQYF. Here the CDR3 DNA reads TGTGCCAGCGCCAAAGTTAGGGGCGGGGCTTCGGAGCAGTACTTC.

To note about this clonotype: A far larger clone differs by one base, so this is likely a read error. The chain recombines TRBV11-3 with TRBJ2-1; 7 bases map to TRBD1. Germline trimming cut 0 bases from V and 5 bases from J; bases unmatched to any gene: 4. The germline V gene encodes CDR1 SGHNT and CDR2 YENEEA. The CDR3 has 15 amino acids. CDR3 nucleotides: TGTGCCAGCAGCTTAGACAGGGGGTCCCACAATGAGCAGTTCTTC. Its protein is CASSLDRGSHNEQFF.

Comments on this clonotype: A read error may account for a junction end that differs from germline. The V call is TRBV7-9, the J call TRBJ2-6; D is perhaps TRBD1 or TRBD2 (5 bases each). The CDR3 contains 15 residues. Per germline, CDR1 SEHNR and CDR2 FQNEAQ (reference sequence). The CDR3 nucleotides read TGTGCCAGCAGCTTTATCAACCGAGGGGCCAACGTCCCGACTTTC. It encodes CASSFINRGANVPTF.